The T cell receptor beta chain under discussion was sequenced for a study of post-analysis software for immune sequencing data. Prepared libraries of TCR beta cDNA carried unique molecular identifiers. From approximately 0.95 to 9.8 million T cells, 450,000 to 550,000 cDNA molecules were obtained. TCRdb independently ran MiXCR on the PCR reads; one entry per CDR3 protein. This sample carries 350,000 to 500,000 distinct CDR3 sequences, roughly 40% of them seen once, and the ten largest clones take less than 10%. This clonotype was seen only once. Its antigen is undetermined. Regarding the study as a whole: F measure clustering grouped samples strongly by preparation batch. Elevated frequency relative to controls characterized 4 or 5 TRBV segments in patients, TRBV5-6, TRBV5-1 and TRBV20-1 among them.

The V gene's germline CDR1 is MNHEY and CDR2 SMNVEV (reference sequence). Between the trimmed V and J ends, which lost 2 bases and 7 bases, there was a span of 9 bases. The CDR3 spans 13 residues. The origin of this receptor is a girl aged 2 to 10 with multiple sclerosis. The gene calls are TRBV27 and TRBJ2-1; D might be TRBD1 (5 bases). Sequencing was performed on blood. CDR3 sequence (DNA): TGTGCCAGCAGTTTAACGGCAGGGAATGAGCAGTTCTTC. It encodes CASSLTAGNEQFF.